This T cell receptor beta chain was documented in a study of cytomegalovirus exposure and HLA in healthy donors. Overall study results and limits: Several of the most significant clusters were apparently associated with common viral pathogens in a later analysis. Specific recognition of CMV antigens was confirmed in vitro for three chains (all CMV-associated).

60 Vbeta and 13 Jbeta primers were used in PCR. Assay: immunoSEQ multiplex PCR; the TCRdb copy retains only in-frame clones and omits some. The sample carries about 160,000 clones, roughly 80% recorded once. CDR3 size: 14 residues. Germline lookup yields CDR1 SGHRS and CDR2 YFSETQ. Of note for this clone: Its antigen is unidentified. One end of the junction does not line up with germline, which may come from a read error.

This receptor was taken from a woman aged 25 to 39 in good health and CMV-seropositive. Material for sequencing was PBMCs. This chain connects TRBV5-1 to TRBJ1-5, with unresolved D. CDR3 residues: CASKTRPSVQPRHF. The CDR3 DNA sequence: TGCGCCAGCAAAACGAGACCGAGCGTTCAGCCCCGGCATTTT.